Each of the 27 T cell receptor beta chains below was sequenced from the same sample in a study of T cell responses to AZD1222 COVID-19 vaccine (TCRdb year 2021). The time point label, as the study defines it: baseline before first vaccination. The method was the immunoSEQ multiplex PCR assay. Imported from immuneACCESS, the table was reduced by TCRdb to in-frame sequences with V and J called. These copies leave out some clones; in studies compared against another copy, an unresolved V gene accounts for under half, and the cause of the remainder is not known. This sample lists 70,000 to 80,000 clones; 86% were detected once. Roughly 2.4% of the sample lies in the top ten. The material sequenced was peripheral blood, taken on day 0 of AZD1222 vaccination. The receptors derive from an adult in good health.

The CDR3 DNA is TGTGCCAGCAGTGAAGATCCCCGCAGCGCGTCTGGCTACACCTTC. Translation gives CASSEDPRSASGYTF. V gene TRBV6-1 combines with J gene TRBJ1-2, with unresolved D. There are 15 residues in the CDR3. In germline, CDR1 is MNHNS, CDR2 SASEGT. The V end was cut by 1 base, the J end by 7 bases, with 16 bases between.

This chain links TRBV28 with TRBJ2-1; TRBD1 agrees at 8 bases. The CDR3 contains 14 residues. The germline V gene encodes CDR1 MDHEN and CDR2 SYDVKM. J was trimmed by 7 bases and V by 6 bases; bases with no gene match: 8. This CDR3 reads CASSRDRSLNEQFF. CDR3 nucleotide sequence: TGTGCCAGCAGCCGGGACAGGAGTTTAAATGAGCAGTTCTTC.

This chain joins TRBV4-2 and TRBJ2-7, with 11 bases lining up with TRBD2. Per germline, CDR1 LGHNA and CDR2 YNFKEQ. J lost 3 bases, V lost 0 bases, and 4 bases had no gene match. This CDR3 has 16 residues. Here the CDR3 reads CASSQDITSGSYEQYF. The CDR3 nucleotides read TGTGCCAGCAGCCAAGATATCACTAGCGGGAGCTACGAGCAGTACTTC.

The rearrangement uses TRBV2 and TRBJ2-1; tentatively, D is TRBD2 (5 bases). V was cut by 6 bases and J by 5 bases, with 5 bases left in between. Germline values: CDR1 SNHLY, CDR2 FYNNEI. The CDR3 totals 11 residues. CDR3 DNA: TGTGCCAGCAGGAGGGACAATGAGCAGTTCTTC. Amino acid sequence: CASRRDNEQFF.

V is TRBV19 and J is TRBJ1-1, with TRBD1 identical over 8 bases. With 5 bases clipped from V and 2 bases from J, the junction kept 4 bases outside the gene matches. The CDR3 is 14 amino acids. Per germline, CDR1 LNHDA and CDR2 SQIVND (reference sequence). CDR3 loop: CASSVSGGNTEAFF. DNA for the CDR3: TGTGCCAGTAGTGTCTCAGGGGGCAACACTGAAGCTTTCTTT. The full variable domain, its missing parts supplied by reference TRBV19 and TRBJ1-1, is DGGITQSPKYLFRKEGQNVTLSCEQNLNHDAMYWYRQDPGQGLRLIYYSQIVNDFQKGDIAEGYSVSREKKESFPLTVTSAQKNPTAFYLCASSVSGGNTEAFFGQGTRLTVV.

The chain couples TRBV6-5 to TRBJ2-3; 11 nucleotides line up with TRBD2. Germline V gene data show CDR1 as MNHEY and CDR2 as SVGAGI. This CDR3 is built from 15 residues. V was clipped by 7 bases and J by 0 bases; unmatched bases: 3. The CDR3 DNA follows: TGTGCCAGCACGGGGACTAGCGGTAGCACAGATACGCAGTATTTT. This translates into CASTGTSGSTDTQYF.

The chain carries TRBV2 and TRBJ1-1; D gene uncertain. The CDR3 runs to 12 residues. Deletions cut 10 bases from V and 1 base from J, with 10 bases between. From germline, CDR1 is SNHLY and CDR2 FYNNEI. This chain's CDR3 is CATLEGNTEAFF. The DNA of the CDR3 is TGTGCCACCCTTGAGGGGAACACTGAAGCTTTCTTT.

This rearrangement joins TRBV6-1 to TRBJ1-1, with D tentatively TRBD1 (6 bases). Germline CDR1 reads MNHNS; CDR2 reads SASEGT. The CDR3 sequence is 15 residues long. V lost 3 bases and J lost 2, with 13 bases in between. Written as DNA, the CDR3 is TGTGCCAGCAGTGACACAGCAGGGGACAACACTGAAGCTTTCTTT. Residues: CASSDTAGDNTEAFF.

This clone was counted only a few times. The J gene is TRBJ1-3, the V gene TRBV4-1; TRBD1 might be the D (5 bases). CDR1 and CDR2 from the germline V gene are MGHRA and YSYEKL. V shed 4 bases and J shed 0 bases, with 19 bases lying between them. CDR3 length: 18 residues. The CDR3 region has the DNA TGCGCCAGCAGCCGCGAGCAGGGCCTCCCCCGCTCTGGAAACACCATATATTTT. Amino acids: CASSREQGLPRSGNTIYF.

The chain employs TRBV10-2 and TRBJ1-2, with 8 bases aligning to TRBD1. Per germline, CDR1 WSHSY and CDR2 SAAADI. Germline trimming cut 2 bases from V and 9 bases from J; bases unmatched to any gene: 5. The CDR3 has 13 residues. This chain's CDR3 is CASSEDRGASYTF. The CDR3 region has the DNA TGCGCCAGCAGTGAGGACAGGGGTGCTAGCTACACCTTC.

The chain recombines TRBV15 with TRBJ2-7; D perhaps matches TRBD2 (6 bases). This CDR3 is 13 amino acids long. Germline assignment: CDR1 LNHNV and CDR2 YYDKDF (reference sequence). Between the trimmed V and J ends, which lost 5 bases and 3 bases, there was a span of 11 bases. The CDR3 DNA reads as TGTGCCACCAGCGACGGGAGTCGCTACGAGCAGTACTTC. It is translated as CATSDGSRYEQYF.

V usage is TRBV28 and J usage is TRBJ1-1, with D possibly matching TRBD1 (6 bases). Germline V gene sequence: CDR1 MDHEN, CDR2 SYDVKM. V was trimmed by 5 bases and J by 5 bases, leaving 15 bases between them. There are 14 residues in the CDR3. CDR3 region: CASSAYGQSTEAFF. The CDR3 DNA reads as TGTGCCAGCAGTGCGTACGGACAGTCAACTGAAGCTTTCTTT.

V usage is TRBV9 and J usage is TRBJ2-3; D is unresolved. V lost 2 bases to trimming and J lost 0 bases, with 7 bases between them. This CDR3 has 14 amino acids. Germline V lookup: CDR1 SGDLS, CDR2 YYNGEE. The chain's CDR3 is CASSVSWSTDTQYF. CDR3 sequence (DNA): TGTGCCAGCAGCGTGTCCTGGAGCACAGATACGCAGTATTTT.

This clone has a handful of counts. The chain couples TRBV6-1 to TRBJ1-1; D is ambiguous. Per germline, CDR1 MNHNS and CDR2 SASEGT. This CDR3 spans 14 amino acids. The V end was cut by 1 base, the J end by 5 bases, with 11 bases between. The CDR3 sequence is CASSEEAISTEAFF. The CDR3 nucleotides are TGTGCCAGCAGTGAAGAGGCTATATCGACTGAAGCTTTCTTT.

V is TRBV18 and J is TRBJ1-4; 9 bases are shared with TRBD1. V dropped 4 bases and J dropped 7; count of bases not matched to a gene: 4. The CDR3 loop spans 14 amino acids. Germline CDR1 and CDR2: KGHSH and LQKENI. The CDR3 nucleotides read TGTGCCAGCTCACTCACAGGGGGCGGTGAAAAACTGTTTTTT. Residues: CASSLTGGGEKLFF.

A single count supports this clone. The V call is TRBV5-1, the J call TRBJ2-7; a possible D gene is TRBD1 (6 bases). The CDR3 totals 15 residues. The germline gives CDR1 SGHRS, CDR2 YFSETQ. The V and J ends lost 5 bases and 2 bases respectively, with 17 bases between them. The CDR3 DNA sequence: TGCGCCAGCAGAACCCCGGACAGCCGAACCTACGAGCAGTACTTC. It encodes CASRTPDSRTYEQYF.

V gene TRBV11-3 combines with J gene TRBJ1-1; no definite D call. Germline V gene sequence: CDR1 SGHNT, CDR2 YENEEA. This CDR3 region has 13 residues. V was trimmed by 3 bases and J by 1 base, leaving 6 bases between them. CDR3 in amino acids: CASSFTPNTEAFF. The CDR3, as DNA: TGTGCCAGCAGCTTTACACCGAACACTGAAGCTTTCTTT. The variable domain in full, with the rest retrieved from reference TRBV11-3 and TRBJ1-1, is EAGVVQSPRYKIIEKKQPVAFWCNPISGHNTLYWYLQNLGQGPELLIRYENEEAVDDSQLPKDRFSAERLKGVDSTLKIQPAELGDSAVYLCASSFTPNTEAFFGQGTRLTVV.

The rearrangement uses TRBV5-6 and TRBJ1-1; 7 bases match TRBD1. Germline V lookup: CDR1 SGHDT, CDR2 YYEEEE. V dropped 1 base and J dropped 1; count of bases not matched to a gene: 4. The length of the CDR3 is 15 residues. CDR3 protein: CASSLTGQANTEAFF. Here the CDR3 DNA reads TGTGCCAGCAGCTTGACAGGACAGGCGAACACTGAAGCTTTCTTT.

The chain employs TRBV6-5 and TRBJ1-4, with D unclear. There are 14 residues in the CDR3. In germline, CDR1 is MNHEY, CDR2 SVGAGI. V dropped 0 bases and J dropped 5 bases, with 7 bases sitting between them. The CDR3 sequence: CASSYSLLNEKLFF. CDR3 sequence (DNA): TGTGCCAGCAGTTACTCGCTCCTGAATGAAAAACTGTTTTTT.

The rearrangement links TRBV5-1 to TRBJ2-3; TRBD1 matches at 9 bases. CDR3 length: 15 amino acids. V was clipped by 4 bases and J by 7 bases; unmatched bases: 10. The V gene's germline CDR1 is SGHRS and CDR2 YFSETQ. CDR3 region: CASSTTGQGTHTQYF. DNA of the CDR3: TGCGCCAGCAGCACAACTGGACAGGGGACCCATACGCAGTATTTT.

The gene calls are TRBV3-1 (or the pseudogene TRBV3-2) and TRBJ1-4; the D gene is possibly TRBD1 (6 bases). Per the germline V gene, CDR1 is LGHDT and CDR2 is YNNKEL (reference sequence). V lost 3 bases to trimming and J lost 1 base, with 9 bases between them. This CDR3 is built from 15 residues. The CDR3 sequence: CASSQTRGTNEKLFF. The CDR3 DNA is TGTGCCAGCAGCCAGACCAGGGGAACTAATGAAAAACTGTTTTTT.

The table lists this clone with a count of one. The chain links TRBV5-8 to TRBJ1-5; 7 bases are a match to TRBD1. The J segment lost 4 bases and the V segment lost 4 bases, leaving 5 bases of the junction unmatched. This CDR3 region has 14 residues. Germline CDR1 is SGHTS and CDR2 is YDEGEE. In DNA form, the CDR3 reads TGTGCCAGCAGCCCGAGGGGACAGAATCAGCCCCAGCATTTT. It is translated as CASSPRGQNQPQHF.

V and J are TRBV6-2 or TRBV6-3 and TRBJ1-1; 11 bases agree with TRBD1. The CDR3 runs 16 residues. Trimming took 5 bases from V and 1 from J; bases not matched to a gene: 6. Per the germline V gene, CDR1 is MNHEY and CDR2 is SVGEGT. In nucleotides, the CDR3 is TGTGCCAGCAGTCTCGGACAGGGGGCCCCGAACACTGAAGCTTTCTTT. This encodes CASSLGQGAPNTEAFF.

The chain employs TRBV9 and TRBJ2-1; D is perhaps TRBD1 or TRBD2 (5 bases each). CDR3 size: 17 residues. Between the trimmed V and J ends, which lost 4 bases and 12 bases, there was a span of 29 bases. Germline V lookup: CDR1 SGDLS, CDR2 YYNGEE. This CDR3 is CASSPSPQEATRGVQFF. The CDR3 DNA is TGTGCCAGCAGCCCTAGCCCTCAGGAAGCCACGAGGGGAGTGCAGTTCTTC.

V gene TRBV7-2 combines with J gene TRBJ2-5, with 7 bases aligning to TRBD2. The CDR3 sequence is 14 residues long. Germline V gene sequence: CDR1 SGHTA, CDR2 FQGNSA. Trimming at V came to 0 bases and at J to 2 bases, leaving 0 bases not matched to a gene. CDR3 residues: CASSLASGQETQYF. In DNA, the CDR3 is TGTGCCAGCAGCTTAGCTAGCGGGCAAGAGACCCAGTACTTC.

A remark on this clone: Other DNA sequences in this sample translate to the same CDR3. The genes are TRBV19 and TRBJ2-1, with TRBD1 matching 9 bases. This CDR3 is built from 14 residues. V lost 3 bases and J lost 6; bases outside the gene matches: 3. The V gene's germline CDR1 is LNHDA and CDR2 SQIVND (reference sequence). CDR3 DNA: TGTGCCAGTAGTATCGGGACAGGGCGCAATGAGCAGTTCTTC. As protein: CASSIGTGRNEQFF.

The rearrangement uses TRBV7-8 and TRBJ1-2; D uncertain. The length of the CDR3 is 13 residues. Trimming left V 1 base short and J 6 bases short, with 9 bases between. Looked up from germline, CDR1 is SGHVS and CDR2 is FQNEAQ. This CDR3 is CASSLGWPDGYTF. The CDR3 coding sequence is TGTGCCAGCAGCTTAGGCTGGCCTGATGGCTACACCTTC.